Reported below is one T cell receptor (beta chain). Trimming left V 1 base short and J 13 bases short, with 16 bases between. The CDR3 consists of 14 residues. Germline-derived CDR1 and CDR2 are LGHNA and YSLEER. At a deep level, the assay was run. Measured with immunoSEQ multiplex PCR; TCRdb has only the in-frame clones, and not every one. The repertoire holds about 1.5 million clones, 95% to 99% seen once, with roughly 0.42% in the top ten. This sample was included in a study of shared clonotypes between healthy human individuals. As for the study in general: Ranging from 18 to 49 in age, donors were a couple of women and a few men. Per-donor plates numbered three CD4 naive, three CD4 memory, two CD8 naive and one CD8 memory.

All of the donors resided in Nashville, Tennessee, and each was a Caucasian adult. The sequencing input was naive CD4+ T cells sorted from blood. The sample's subset: CD45RA+ positively selected. This receptor was identified in a young man in good health. This chain joins TRBV4-3 and TRBJ1-4; weak D call: TRBD1 (5 bases). The CDR3: CASSQVRGSAGLFF. For the CDR3, the DNA is TGCGCCAGCAGCCAAGTAAGGGGTTCGGCTGGACTGTTTTTT.